The source of this T cell receptor (beta chain) is a study of Ad26.COV2.S vaccination and SARS-CoV-2 variants. About the study: The vaccine Ad26.COV2.S was put into the muscle once, or twice with 56 days between.

Study-level findings and limits: Recipients of either vaccine or placebo displayed similar breadth of non-spike TCRs. Vaccinated individuals (as opposed to placebo recipients) had higher spike-specific TCR breadth.

Profiling relied on immunoSEQ multiplex PCR, and the TCRdb table lists in-frame clones only, not all of them. The sample has 350,000 to 500,000 clones; 75% to 90% are singletons. The V gene's germline CDR1 is ENHRY and CDR2 SYGVKD. CDR3 length equals 12 residues. V was trimmed by 4 bases and J by 3 bases, leaving 4 bases between them. A remark on this clone: Its antigen is unidentified.

As to treatment: some 20 received Ad26.COV2.S at low or high dose, single or two shots; about 5 received placebo; per-sample allocation not given. Day 63 after the first injection of vaccine or placebo was the sampling time. The clonotype comes from a person between 18 and 59 years old who received the Ad26.COV2.S COVID-19 vaccine or a placebo. The V and J genes are TRBV10-3 and TRBJ1-3, with D unresolved. This sample comprised peripheral blood, obtained in a trial of Ad26.COV2.S vaccine versus placebo. The CDR3 region is CAISALGNTIYF. CDR3 DNA sequence: TGTGCCATCAGTGCTCTTGGAAACACCATATATTTT.